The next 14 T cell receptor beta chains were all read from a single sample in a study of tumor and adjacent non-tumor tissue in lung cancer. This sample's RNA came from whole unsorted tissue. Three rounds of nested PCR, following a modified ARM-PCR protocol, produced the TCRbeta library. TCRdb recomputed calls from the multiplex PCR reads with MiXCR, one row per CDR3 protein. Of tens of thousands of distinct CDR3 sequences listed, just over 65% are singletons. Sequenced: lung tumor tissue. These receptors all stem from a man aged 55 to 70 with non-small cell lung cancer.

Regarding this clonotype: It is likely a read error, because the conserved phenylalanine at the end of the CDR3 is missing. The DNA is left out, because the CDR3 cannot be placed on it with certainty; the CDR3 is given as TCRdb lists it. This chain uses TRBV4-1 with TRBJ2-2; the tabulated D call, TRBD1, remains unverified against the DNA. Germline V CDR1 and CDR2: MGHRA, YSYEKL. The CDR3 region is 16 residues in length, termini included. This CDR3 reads CTSSQEPCRAAGELSY.

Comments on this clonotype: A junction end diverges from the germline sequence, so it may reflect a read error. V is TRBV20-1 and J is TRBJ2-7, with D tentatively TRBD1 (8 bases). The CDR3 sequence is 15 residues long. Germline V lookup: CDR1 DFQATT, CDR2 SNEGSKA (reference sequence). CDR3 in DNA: TGCAGCATAGAAGATTGGACAGGGAGGGCCTACGAGCAATACTTC. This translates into CSIEDWTGRAYEQYF.

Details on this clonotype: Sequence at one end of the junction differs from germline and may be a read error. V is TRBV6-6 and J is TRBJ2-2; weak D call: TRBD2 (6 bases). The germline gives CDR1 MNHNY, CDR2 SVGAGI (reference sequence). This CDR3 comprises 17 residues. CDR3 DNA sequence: TGTGTCAGCAGTCGCCAGATCCGGGCGGGGAGAACCGTGGAACTGTTTTTT. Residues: CVSSRQIRAGRTVELFF.

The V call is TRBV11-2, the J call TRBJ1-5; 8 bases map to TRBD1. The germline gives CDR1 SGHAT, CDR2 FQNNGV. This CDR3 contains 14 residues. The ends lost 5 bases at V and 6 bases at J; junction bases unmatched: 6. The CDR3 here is CASSPTGGIQPQHF. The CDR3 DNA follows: TGTGCCAGCAGCCCCACAGGGGGTATTCAGCCCCAGCATTTT.

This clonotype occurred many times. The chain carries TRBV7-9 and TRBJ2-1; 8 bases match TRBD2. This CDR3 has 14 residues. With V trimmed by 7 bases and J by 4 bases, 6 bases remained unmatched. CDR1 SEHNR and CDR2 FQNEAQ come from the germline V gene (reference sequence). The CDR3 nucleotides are TGTGCCAGCACGGCCAGCGGGAGATACAATGAGCAGTTCTTC. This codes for CASTASGRYNEQFF.

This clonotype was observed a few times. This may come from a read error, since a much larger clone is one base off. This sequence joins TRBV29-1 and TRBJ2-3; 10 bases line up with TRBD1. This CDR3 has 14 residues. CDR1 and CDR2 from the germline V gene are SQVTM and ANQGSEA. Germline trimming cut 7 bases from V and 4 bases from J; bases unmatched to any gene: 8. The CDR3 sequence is CSALPGQGSDTQYF. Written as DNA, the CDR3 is TGCAGCGCTTTGCCGGGACAGGGGTCAGATACGCAGTATTTT.

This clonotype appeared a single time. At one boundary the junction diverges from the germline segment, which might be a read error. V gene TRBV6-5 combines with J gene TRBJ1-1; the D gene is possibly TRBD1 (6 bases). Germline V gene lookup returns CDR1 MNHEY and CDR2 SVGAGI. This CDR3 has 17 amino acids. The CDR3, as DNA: TGTGCTAGCAGAAGAACCATTGGGGGGGCTTTGGGCACTGAAGCTTTCTTT. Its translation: CASRRTIGGALGTEAFF.

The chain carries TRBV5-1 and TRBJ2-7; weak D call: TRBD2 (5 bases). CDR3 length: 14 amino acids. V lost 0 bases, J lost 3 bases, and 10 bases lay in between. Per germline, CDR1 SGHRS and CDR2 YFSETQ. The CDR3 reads CASSLEPSSYEQYF. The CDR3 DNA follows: TGCGCCAGCAGCTTGGAGCCTAGCAGCTACGAGCAGTACTTC. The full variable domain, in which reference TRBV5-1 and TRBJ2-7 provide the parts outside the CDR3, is KAGVTQTPRYLIKTRGQQVTLSCSPISGHRSVSWYQQTPGQGLQFLFEYFSETQRNKGNFPGRFSGRQFSNSRSEMNVSTLELGDSALYLCASSLEPSSYEQYFGPGTRLTVT.

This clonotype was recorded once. The CDR3 nucleotides read TGTACCATCACCGACCCGCGTAGGGGGCGAGAGACCCAGTACTTC. Amino acids: CTITDPRRGRETQYF. The chain joins TRBV6-6 to TRBJ2-5; TRBD1 aligns across 7 bases. The germline V gene encodes CDR1 MNHNY and CDR2 SVGAGI (reference sequence). CDR3 length: 15 residues.

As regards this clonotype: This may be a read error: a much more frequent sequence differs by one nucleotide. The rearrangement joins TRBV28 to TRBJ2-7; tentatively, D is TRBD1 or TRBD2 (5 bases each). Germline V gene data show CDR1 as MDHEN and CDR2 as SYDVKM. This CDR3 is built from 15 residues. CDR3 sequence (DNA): TGTGTCAGCAGCCCACCCGGGACCCAAAGCTACGAGCAGTACTTC. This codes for CVSSPPGTQSYEQYF.

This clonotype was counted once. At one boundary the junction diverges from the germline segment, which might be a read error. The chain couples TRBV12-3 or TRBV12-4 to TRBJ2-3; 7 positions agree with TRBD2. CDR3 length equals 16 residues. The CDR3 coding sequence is TGTGCTAGCAGTTTAGACATGGGGGGAGGGGCAGATACGCAGTATTTT. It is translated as CASSLDMGGGADTQYF.

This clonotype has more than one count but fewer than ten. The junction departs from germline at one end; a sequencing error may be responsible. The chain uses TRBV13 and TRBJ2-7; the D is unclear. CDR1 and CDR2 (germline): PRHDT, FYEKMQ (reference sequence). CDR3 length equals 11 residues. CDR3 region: CGSSLGYEQYF. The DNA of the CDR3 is TGTGGCAGCAGCTTAGGGTACGAGCAGTACTTC.

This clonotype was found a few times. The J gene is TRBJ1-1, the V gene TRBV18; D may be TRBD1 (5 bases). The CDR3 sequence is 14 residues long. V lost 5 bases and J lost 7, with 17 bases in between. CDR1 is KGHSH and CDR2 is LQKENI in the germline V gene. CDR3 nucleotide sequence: TGTGCCAGCTCAACCGGAGAGGGGCTAAATGAAGCTTTCTTT. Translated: CASSTGEGLNEAFF.

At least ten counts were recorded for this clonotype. The CDR3 loop is CASSPEPILYNEQFF. The CDR3 DNA sequence: TGTGCCAGCAGTCCAGAGCCGATTCTATACAATGAGCAGTTCTTC. This sequence joins TRBV11-1 and TRBJ2-1, with no clear D. The germline V gene encodes CDR1 SGHAT and CDR2 FQDESV (reference sequence). V was cut by 6 bases and J by 4 bases, with 16 bases left in between. CDR3 size: 15 residues.